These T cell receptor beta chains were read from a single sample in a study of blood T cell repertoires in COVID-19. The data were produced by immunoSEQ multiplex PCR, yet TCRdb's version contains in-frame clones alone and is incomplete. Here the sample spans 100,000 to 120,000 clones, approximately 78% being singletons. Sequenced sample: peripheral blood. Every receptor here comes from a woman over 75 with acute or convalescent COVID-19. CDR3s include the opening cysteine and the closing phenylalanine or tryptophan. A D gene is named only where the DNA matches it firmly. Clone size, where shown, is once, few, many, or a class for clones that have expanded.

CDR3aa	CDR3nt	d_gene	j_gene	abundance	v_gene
CAWTPFGLAGSTDTQYF	TGTGCCTGGACCCCCTTCGGACTAGCGGGGAGCACAGATACGCAGTATTTT	TRBD2	TRBJ2-3	.	TRBV30
CASSLGRSETQYF	TGTGCCAGCAGCTTAGGGAGGTCGGAGACCCAGTACTTC	.	TRBJ2-5	.	TRBV7-8
CASSPGQYTGELFF	TGTGCCAGCAGTCCCGGACAGTACACCGGGGAGCTGTTTTTT	.	TRBJ2-2	.	TRBV2
CATTSRSGRSEQFF	TGTGCCACCACCTCAAGGAGCGGGAGGAGTGAGCAGTTCTTC	TRBD2	TRBJ2-1	.	TRBV24-1
CASSSTSFNEQFF	TGTGCCAGCAGTTCGACTAGCTTTAATGAGCAGTTCTTC	TRBD2	TRBJ2-1	.	TRBV12-3/TRBV12-4
CASSLAGTGSEKLFF	TGCGCCAGCAGCTTGGCCGGGACAGGGTCTGAAAAACTGTTTTTT	TRBD1	TRBJ1-4	.	TRBV5-1
CASSPPGQGTRNTEAFF	TGTGCCAGCAGCCCCCCGGGACAGGGTACGAGGAACACTGAAGCTTTCTTT	TRBD1	TRBJ1-1	.	TRBV28
CASSLTVEETQYF	TGCGCCAGCAGCCTGACAGTTGAAGAGACCCAGTACTTC	.	TRBJ2-5	.	TRBV5-1
CASSPQGRATGELFF	TGTGCCAGCAGTCCCCAGGGTCGGGCGACCGGGGAGCTGTTTTTT	.	TRBJ2-2	few	TRBV27
CASSPIAGGGTGELFF	TGTGCCAGCAGTCCAATAGCGGGAGGAGGCACCGGGGAGCTGTTTTTT	TRBD2	TRBJ2-2	.	TRBV27
CASSFGTWGYEQYF	TGTGCCAGCAGCTTCGGGACTTGGGGTTACGAGCAGTACTTC	.	TRBJ2-7	.	TRBV7-2
CASSQLAGGRADTQYF	TGCGCCAGCAGCCAATTAGCGGGAGGGAGGGCAGATACGCAGTATTTT	TRBD2	TRBJ2-3	.	TRBV4-3
CASSLAPGHSTEAFF	TGTGCCAGCAGCTTAGCCCCGGGACACTCCACTGAAGCTTTCTTT	.	TRBJ1-1	.	TRBV7-9
CASGLADRDGSYEQYF	TGTGCTAGTGGTTTGGCCGACAGGGACGGGTCCTACGAGCAGTACTTC	TRBD1	TRBJ2-7	.	TRBV12-5
CASSSPTAGRTDTQYF	TGTGCCAGCAGTTCCCCGACAGCGGGGCGCACAGATACGCAGTATTTT	TRBD2	TRBJ2-3	.	TRBV28
CASSRPGELRSGYTF	TGTGCCAGCAGCCGTCCGGGGGAGCTCCGAAGCGGCTACACCTTC	.	TRBJ1-2	.	TRBV4-2
CASSQGRLALNEQFF	TGTGCCAGCTCACAGGGAAGACTAGCGCTTAATGAGCAGTTCTTC	TRBD2	TRBJ2-1	.	TRBV18
CASSPTSGTRDTQYF	TGTGCCAGCTCACCAACTAGCGGGACCAGGGATACGCAGTATTTT	TRBD2	TRBJ2-3	.	TRBV18
CASSERRVTYNEQFF	TGTGCCAGCAGTGAGAGGCGGGTGACCTACAATGAGCAGTTCTTC	.	TRBJ2-1	.	TRBV6-1
CASKLKTEAFF	TGCGCCAGCAAACTGAAGACTGAAGCTTTCTTT	.	TRBJ1-1	few	TRBV10-1
CASSLSGQGETQYF	TGTGCCAGCAGCTTGTCCGGACAGGGAGAGACCCAGTACTTC	TRBD1	TRBJ2-5	.	TRBV11-2
CASSPRDSGNTIYF	TGTGCCAGCTCACCAAGAGACTCTGGAAACACCATATATTTT	.	TRBJ1-3	.	TRBV18
CASSEPRTGLQPQHF	TGCGCCAGCAGTGAGCCGCGGACAGGGCTTCAGCCCCAGCATTTT	TRBD1	TRBJ1-5	.	TRBV10-2
CASSYQGGSEKLFF	TGTGCCAGCAGCTATCAGGGAGGAAGTGAAAAACTGTTTTTT	.	TRBJ1-4	.	TRBV7-9
CASSELGSSYNEQFF	TGTGCCAGCAGTGAGTTGGGGAGCTCCTACAATGAGCAGTTCTTC	.	TRBJ2-1	.	TRBV2
CASSKKYNEQFF	TGTGCCAGCTCCAAAAAATACAATGAGCAGTTCTTC	.	TRBJ2-1	.	TRBV28
CASSLGQGFNYGYTF	TGCGCCAGCAGCTTGGGACAGGGTTTTAACTATGGCTACACCTTC	TRBD1	TRBJ1-2	.	TRBV5-1
CSASSGKGGELFF	TGCAGTGCTAGTAGCGGGAAGGGCGGGGAGCTGTTTTTT	TRBD2	TRBJ2-2	once	TRBV20-1
CASSSRALSHEQYF	TGTGCCAGCAGCTCGCGGGCCCTTTCGCACGAGCAGTACTTC	.	TRBJ2-7	once	TRBV7-8
CASSPEGLTGQRYEQYF	TGTGCCAGCAGCCCCGAGGGATTGACAGGGCAAAGATACGAGCAGTACTTC	TRBD1	TRBJ2-7	once	TRBV3-1/TRBV3-2
CASSVASGMNTEAFF	TGTGCCAGCAGCGTAGCCTCAGGGATGAACACTGAAGCTTTCTTT	.	TRBJ1-1	once	TRBV9
CASRWTGANTGELFF	TGTGCCAGTAGATGGACAGGGGCGAACACCGGGGAGCTGTTTTTT	TRBD1	TRBJ2-2	.	TRBV6-5
CAISGWQTGLTEQFF	TGTGCCATCAGTGGGTGGCAGACAGGCTTAACTGAGCAGTTCTTC	.	TRBJ2-1	.	TRBV10-3
CASSFWTGHQPQHF	TGTGCCAGCAGCTTTTGGACAGGGCACCAGCCCCAGCATTTT	TRBD1	TRBJ1-5	.	TRBV5-6
CASSLVAAGVSNEQFF	TGCGCCAGCAGCTTGGTGGCAGCGGGAGTCTCCAATGAGCAGTTCTTC	TRBD2	TRBJ2-1	once	TRBV5-1
CASSDSGAYTDTQYF	TGTGCCAGCAGTGACTCAGGAGCGTACACAGATACGCAGTATTTT	.	TRBJ2-3	.	TRBV6-4
CSASGRETQYF	TGCAGTGCTAGCGGGAGAGAGACCCAGTACTTC	.	TRBJ2-5	.	TRBV20-1
CAWSGGGSGNTIYF	TGTGCCTGGAGTGGGGGCGGCTCTGGAAACACCATATATTTT	.	TRBJ1-3	.	TRBV30
CASSYSRTESNYGYTF	TGTGCCAGCAGTTACTCTAGGACAGAAAGTAACTATGGCTACACCTTC	.	TRBJ1-2	.	TRBV6-2/TRBV6-3
CSVSGTESSSTDTQYF	TGCAGCGTTTCCGGGACAGAATCTTCTAGCACAGATACGCAGTATTTT	TRBD1	TRBJ2-3	.	TRBV29-1
CASSLVPGGNTEAFF	TGTGCCAGCAGCTTAGTCCCAGGTGGGAACACTGAAGCTTTCTTT	.	TRBJ1-1	.	TRBV7-2
CASSPQQGLGEKLFF	TGTGCCAGCAGCCCCCAGCAGGGCCTGGGTGAAAAACTGTTTTTT	.	TRBJ1-4	.	TRBV11-2
CATSRDSVDRGDGYTF	TGTGCCACCAGCAGAGATTCGGTAGACAGGGGCGATGGCTACACCTTC	TRBD1	TRBJ1-2	.	TRBV15
CASRTGTGVFSGNTIYF	TGTGCCAGTAGGACCGGGACAGGGGTTTTCTCTGGAAACACCATATATTTT	TRBD1	TRBJ1-3	.	TRBV19
CASSPLRNRGIETQYF	TGTGCCAGCAGCCCCCTGCGGAACCGGGGGATAGAGACCCAGTACTTC	.	TRBJ2-5	.	TRBV9
CASSEFIGAEAFF	TGTGCCAGCAGTGAATTTATAGGGGCTGAAGCTTTCTTT	.	TRBJ1-1	.	TRBV25-1
CASSSGAVRGDTQYF	TGTGCCAGCAGCTCCGGGGCCGTCCGGGGGGATACGCAGTATTTT	.	TRBJ2-3	.	TRBV7-2
CASSLDSANEQFF	TGTGCCAGCAGCTTAGATAGCGCGAATGAGCAGTTCTTC	.	TRBJ2-1	few	TRBV11-2
CASSLVGRRGRLNEQFF	TGTGCCAGCAGCTTAGTGGGCAGGAGGGGGCGCCTCAATGAGCAGTTCTTC	.	TRBJ2-1	.	TRBV11-3
CATSDRDTLYGYTF	TGTGCCACCAGTGACCGGGACACGCTTTATGGCTACACCTTC	.	TRBJ1-2	.	TRBV24-1
CASSVGRTGFQGGYTF	TGTGCCAGCAGTGTCGGCCGGACAGGGTTTCAAGGTGGCTACACCTTC	TRBD1	TRBJ1-2	.	TRBV6-1
CAIPGVRSEKLFF	TGTGCCATCCCCGGGGTCAGGAGTGAAAAACTGTTTTTT	.	TRBJ1-4	.	TRBV2
CASSPGPGNEQYF	TGCGCCAGCAGCCCTGGACCGGGGAACGAGCAGTACTTC	.	TRBJ2-7	few	TRBV5-1
CATSRQGAAKNIQYF	TGTGCCACCTCCCGACAGGGGGCCGCCAAAAACATTCAGTACTTC	TRBD1	TRBJ2-4	once	TRBV15
CASRDTYFTEAFF	TGTGCCAGCCGGGACACTTACTTCACTGAAGCTTTCTTT	.	TRBJ1-1	.	TRBV19
CAITSASGSYNEQFF	TGTGCCATCACTTCTGCTAGCGGGAGTTACAATGAGCAGTTCTTC	TRBD2	TRBJ2-1	once	TRBV10-3